Detailed here is one TCR beta chain. The V gene's germline CDR1 is MNHNY and CDR2 SVGAGI (reference sequence). Germline trimming cut 7 bases from V and 6 bases from J; bases unmatched to any gene: 5. The CDR3 contains 13 residues. How the authors handled the data: Quantification of nucleated cells was approximated via reference gene primer amplification. Libraries were prepared by immunoSEQ multiplex PCR; TCRdb keeps only in-frame clonotypes and omits some of them. The V and J calls and clone size were taken over from that table, and D and trimming were inferred from the DNA. The table records 190,000 or so clones, roughly 90% of them present only once. The data were obtained in a study of blood T cell repertoires in COVID-19. Background on the study: Samples of COVID-19 (acute and convalescent) were obtained from the United States, Italy and Spain. T cells, B-cell-depleted T cells, or PBMCs supplied cDNA or gDNA.

What was sequenced was peripheral blood. The chain is built from TRBV6-6 and TRBJ2-3, with 9 bases fitting TRBD2. The clonotype comes from an older woman with acute or convalescent COVID-19. This CDR3 is CASTLAGSDTQYF. The CDR3 DNA is TGTGCCAGCACACTAGCGGGTTCCGATACGCAGTATTTT.